This TCR beta chain is from a study of blood T cell repertoires in COVID-19. About the study: Specimens from acute and convalescent COVID-19 originated in the United States, Italy and Spain. PBMCs, B-cell-depleted T cells, or T cells were the source of the cDNA or gDNA that made up the material.

Germline V gene data show CDR1 as MNHEY and CDR2 as SVGAGI. V dropped 7 bases and J dropped 7; count of bases not matched to a gene: 6. The CDR3 sequence is 14 residues long. As processed by the authors: Cell counts per sample came from amplifying reference gene primers. Measured with immunoSEQ multiplex PCR; TCRdb has only the in-frame clones, and not every one. The V and J calls and clone size were taken over from that table, and D and trimming were inferred from the DNA. The table lists some 180,000 clones, around 80% of them singletons, with 5.5% to 8% in the top ten. A Seattle source enrolled patients during active infection and followed them longitudinally.

This sequence originates from a woman aged 40 to 50 with COVID-19, enrolled during active disease. The sequencing sample was made of peripheral blood. V is TRBV6-5 and J is TRBJ2-2, with 10 bases fitting TRBD1. CDR3 amino acids: CASIRDRGYGELFF. CDR3 in DNA: TGTGCCAGCATCCGGGACAGGGGATACGGGGAGCTGTTTTTT.